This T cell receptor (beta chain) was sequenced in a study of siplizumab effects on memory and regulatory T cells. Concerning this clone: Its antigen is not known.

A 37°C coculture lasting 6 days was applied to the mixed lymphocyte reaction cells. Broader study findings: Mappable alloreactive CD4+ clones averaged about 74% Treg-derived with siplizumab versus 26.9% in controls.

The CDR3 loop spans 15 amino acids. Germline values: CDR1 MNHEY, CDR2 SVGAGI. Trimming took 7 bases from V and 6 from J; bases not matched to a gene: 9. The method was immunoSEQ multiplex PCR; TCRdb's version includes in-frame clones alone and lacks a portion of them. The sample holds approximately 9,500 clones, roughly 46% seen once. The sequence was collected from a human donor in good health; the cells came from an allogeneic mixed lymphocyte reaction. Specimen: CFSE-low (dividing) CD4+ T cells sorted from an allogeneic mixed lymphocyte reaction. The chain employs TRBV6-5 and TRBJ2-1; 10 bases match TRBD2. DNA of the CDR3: TGTGCCAGCACCCCTATAGCGGGAGGCCCCAATGAGCAGTTCTTC. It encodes CASTPIAGGPNEQFF.